This is a list of T cell receptor beta chains from one sample in a study of cytomegalovirus exposure and HLA in healthy donors. TCRdb's table, derived via immunoSEQ multiplex PCR, lists solely in-frame clones and lacks some. The data show about 130,000 clones, with under 85% seen just once and roughly 13% held by the top ten. The material sequenced was PBMCs. The source of these receptors is a woman in her thirties or forties in good health and CMV-seropositive. Both conserved end residues are part of each CDR3. The D gene is left open where the match is weak. Only part of the rows carry a size: once, few, many, or a class if the clone is expanded.

D gene: NA
V gene: TRBV9
J gene: TRBJ2-7
clone size: NA
CDR3 DNA: TGTGCCAGCAGCGTAGATGGCAGGGCAAGCTCCTACGAGCAGTACTTC
CDR3 protein: CASSVDGRASSYEQYF

D gene: TRBD2
V gene: TRBV28
J gene: TRBJ2-1
clone size: NA
CDR3 DNA: TGTGCCAGCAGTCCTCTACCGTTAGCGGGAGGAAGAAATGAGCAGTTCTTC
CDR3 protein: CASSPLPLAGGRNEQFF

D gene: NA
V gene: TRBV5-1
J gene: TRBJ1-2
clone size: many
CDR3 DNA: TGCGCCAGCAGCCGAAGCACGGAGAACTATGGCTACACCTTC
CDR3 protein: CASSRSTENYGYTF

D gene: NA
V gene: TRBV5-1
J gene: TRBJ1-2
clone size: NA
CDR3 DNA: TGCGCCAGCAGCTTGGACAGGAGAAAAGTAAACTATGGCTACACCTTC
CDR3 protein: CASSLDRRKVNYGYTF

D gene: NA
V gene: TRBV14
J gene: TRBJ2-5
clone size: NA
CDR3 DNA: TGTGCCAGCAGCCAAGATTGGGCCACCCAAGAGACCCAGTACTTC
CDR3 protein: CASSQDWATQETQYF

D gene: NA
V gene: TRBV19
J gene: TRBJ1-1
clone size: NA
CDR3 DNA: TGTGCCAGTAGTTCCGACAGCACGGAAGCTTTCTTT
CDR3 protein: CASSSDSTEAFF

D gene: TRBD1
V gene: TRBV10-3
J gene: TRBJ2-2
clone size: once
CDR3 DNA: TGTGCCATCAGTGTGGGAGACAGGGTAACCGGGGAGCTGTTTTTT
CDR3 protein: CAISVGDRVTGELFF

D gene: TRBD2
V gene: TRBV6-5
J gene: TRBJ2-3
clone size: NA
CDR3 DNA: TGTGCCAGCACTGATACTAGCGCCACAGATACGCAGTATTTT
CDR3 protein: CASTDTSATDTQYF

D gene: TRBD2
V gene: TRBV19
J gene: TRBJ2-3
clone size: NA
CDR3 DNA: TGTGCCAGTAGTGGACTAGCGGGAGCAGATACGCAGTATTTT
CDR3 protein: CASSGLAGADTQYF

D gene: TRBD2
V gene: TRBV2
J gene: TRBJ2-3
clone size: few
CDR3 DNA: TGTGCCAGCAGTGTAGCGGGAGGGAGCACAGATACGCAGTATTTT
CDR3 protein: CASSVAGGSTDTQYF

D gene: NA
V gene: TRBV2
J gene: TRBJ2-7
clone size: few
CDR3 DNA: TGTGCCAGCAGTGAAGGTATCGGGGAGAGGAACGAGCAGTACTTC
CDR3 protein: CASSEGIGERNEQYF